The 10 T cell receptor beta chains reported below all come from one sample, sequenced in a study of T cell repertoires in aging, cancer and after chemotherapy. Multiplex touch-down PCR with TRB-A/B primers amplified rearranged V-D-J TRB sequences. TCRdb reanalysed the multiplex PCR reads using MiXCR and keeps one entry per CDR3 protein. The data hold approximately 3,200 distinct CDR3 sequences, with about a fifth observed a single time. Peripheral blood genomic DNA, not sorted cells or RNA, was the template. Sequencing was done on a sample of blood. The source of these receptors is a human donor with a blood cancer.

The chain carries TRBV10-3 and TRBJ2-7, with D unresolved. The CDR3 covers 13 residues. Germline CDR1 ENHRY, CDR2 SYGVKD. Trimming left V 10 bases short and J 6 bases short, with 19 bases between. CDR3 amino acids: CATADLPAIEQYF. The CDR3 DNA follows: TGTGCCACCGCGGATCTCCCAGCGATCGAGCAGTACTTC.

This clonotype was seen only a few times. This sequence joins TRBV7-9 and TRBJ2-3; D gene unclear. Germline assignment: CDR1 SEHNR and CDR2 FQNEAQ (reference sequence). The CDR3 loop spans 13 amino acids. Trimming cost V 6 bases and J 3 bases, with 10 bases left between them. The CDR3 coding sequence is TGTGCCAGCAGTCACAGACAAACAGATACGCAGTATTTT. Amino acids: CASSHRQTDTQYF.

By share of the sample, this clonotype is medium-sized. The chain has TRBV28 and TRBJ2-7; no firm D call. The V end was cut by 4 bases, the J end by 3 bases, with 7 bases between. Germline V gene sequence: CDR1 MDHEN, CDR2 SYDVKM. This CDR3 has 12 residues. The CDR3 here is CASSWVGYEQYF. The DNA of the CDR3 is TGTGCCAGCAGTTGGGTAGGCTACGAGCAGTACTTC.

By proportion, this clonotype is medium-sized. The chain is built from TRBV18 and TRBJ2-5, with TRBD2 identical over 7 bases. There are 14 residues in the CDR3. Germline V lookup: CDR1 KGHSH, CDR2 LQKENI. The trim removed 0 bases at V and 9 bases at J, leaving 7 bases unmatched. CDR3: CASSPPSGVGPQYF. The CDR3 bases are TGTGCCAGCTCACCACCGAGCGGGGTAGGACCCCAGTACTTC.

In the case of this clonotype: A much larger clone sits a single nucleotide away, making a read error possible. CDR3 nucleotides: TGTGACAGCAGCCGGGATCACGCGAACACCGGGGAGCTGTTTTTT. Residues: CDSSRDHANTGELFF. V and J are TRBV7-2 and TRBJ2-2, with D possibly being TRBD2 (5 bases). The germline V gene encodes CDR1 SGHTA and CDR2 FQGNSA. The CDR3 is 15 amino acids.

This clonotype counts as medium-sized (0.01 to 0.1%). The chain employs TRBV15 and TRBJ2-1; 9 bases are shared with TRBD2. Germline V CDR1 and CDR2: LNHNV, YYDKDF (reference sequence). With 4 bases clipped from V and 8 bases from J, the junction kept 6 bases outside the gene matches. This CDR3 region has 14 residues. CDR3: CATSKAGGGYEQFF. The DNA for the CDR3 is TGTGCCACCAGCAAAGCGGGAGGAGGCTATGAGCAGTTCTTC.

Sample share makes this clonotype medium-sized. This chain links TRBV6-2 or TRBV6-3 with TRBJ2-3; D tentatively fits TRBD1 or TRBD2 (5 bases each). V was pared by 8 bases and J by 4 bases, with 16 bases between. Germline V CDR1 and CDR2: MNHEY, SVGEGT. This CDR3 has 14 amino acids. The CDR3 nucleotides are TGTGCCAGCGTCCTTGGGGGAGTATCAGATACGCAGTATTTT. Protein product: CASVLGGVSDTQYF.

About this clonotype: Mismatch with germline at one junction end may stem from a read error. V is TRBV18 and J is TRBJ1-5, with 10 bases aligning to TRBD1. CDR1 is KGHSH, CDR2 LQKENI, per germline. CDR3 length: 16 residues. CDR3 DNA: TGTCCCAGCTCATCCGGGACAGGGGCTAGCAATCAGCCCCAGCATTTT. This encodes CPSSSGTGASNQPQHF.

This clonotype was found a few times. The genes are TRBV18 and TRBJ2-7; 9 bases are a match to TRBD1. There are 16 residues in the CDR3. J lost 5 bases, V lost 2 bases, and 10 bases had no gene match. CDR1 and CDR2 from the germline V gene are KGHSH and LQKENI. CDR3 residues: CASSPAATGGFDEQYF. The CDR3 DNA reads as TGTGCCAGCTCACCAGCGGCAACAGGGGGCTTCGACGAGCAGTACTTC.

Only a few counts were recorded for this clonotype. The chain uses TRBV7-2 and TRBJ1-6; D call uncertain. Germline CDR1 and CDR2: SGHTA and FQGNSA. The CDR3 is 14 amino acids. The germline V and J ends were trimmed by 4 bases and 8 bases, with 12 bases remaining between them. The CDR3 DNA is TGTGCCAGCAGCTCGACTGGGGATCATTCACCCCTCCACTTT. It codes for CASSSTGDHSPLHF.